This TCR beta chain was identified during a study of T-cell memory formation after mild COVID-19. In the study overall: Across donors, TCR clusters were largely donor specific.

Study-wide findings and caveats: Clones that contracted from day 15 to 85 had balanced CD4/CD8; later expanders were CD4+ biased. Pre-infection memory carried some responding clones, suggesting that cross-reactive memory joined.

This CDR3 is built from 17 residues. Trimming removed 9 bases from V and 4 bases from J; junction bases left unmatched: 14. Germline CDR1 reads LNHDA; CDR2 reads SQIVND (reference sequence). This clonotype has a handful of counts. Its antigen is still unknown. 5'RACE with constant-segment primers built TCRalpha and TCRbeta cDNA libraries with UMIs. TCRdb recomputed calls from the 5' RACE reads with MiXCR, one row per CDR3 protein. The repertoire holds over 30,000 distinct CDR3 sequences, 11% seen once, with under 30% in the top ten. This TCR was sampled from a man aged 18 to 35 who had mild COVID-19 (a few samples of this study predate the infection). Cell type and time point are not known. The sequencing input was PBMCs or a T cell subset sorted from them (not recorded which). The chain couples TRBV19 to TRBJ2-2, with 10 bases aligning to TRBD1. The CDR3 sequence: CASGRDRGQSATGELFF. CDR3 in DNA: TGTGCCAGCGGTCGGGACAGGGGACAGTCGGCCACCGGGGAGCTGTTTTTT.